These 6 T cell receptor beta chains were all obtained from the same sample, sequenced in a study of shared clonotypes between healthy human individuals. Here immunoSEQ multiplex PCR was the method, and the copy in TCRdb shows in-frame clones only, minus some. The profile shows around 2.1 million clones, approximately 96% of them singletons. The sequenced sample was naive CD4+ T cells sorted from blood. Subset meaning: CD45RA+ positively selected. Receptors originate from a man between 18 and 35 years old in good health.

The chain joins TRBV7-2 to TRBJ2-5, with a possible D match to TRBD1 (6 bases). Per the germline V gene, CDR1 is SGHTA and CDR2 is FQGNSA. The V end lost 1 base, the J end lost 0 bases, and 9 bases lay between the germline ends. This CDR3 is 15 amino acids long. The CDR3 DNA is TGTGCCAGCAGCTTAGACACAGGGTACCAAGAGACCCAGTACTTC. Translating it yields CASSLDTGYQETQYF.

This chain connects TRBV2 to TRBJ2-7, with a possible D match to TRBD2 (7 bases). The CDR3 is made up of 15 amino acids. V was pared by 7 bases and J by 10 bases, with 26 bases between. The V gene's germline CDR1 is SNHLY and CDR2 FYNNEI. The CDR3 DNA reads TGTGCCAGCAATAAGGGAGGGGGTGTGGCAGGGGCACAGTACTTC. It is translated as CASNKGGGVAGAQYF.

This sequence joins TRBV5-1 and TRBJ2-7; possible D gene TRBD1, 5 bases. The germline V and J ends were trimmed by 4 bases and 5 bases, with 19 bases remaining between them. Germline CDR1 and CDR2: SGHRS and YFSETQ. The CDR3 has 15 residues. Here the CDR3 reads CASSPQSTGEDEQYF. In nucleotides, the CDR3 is TGCGCCAGCAGCCCGCAGAGCACAGGAGAGGACGAGCAGTACTTC.

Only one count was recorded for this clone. This CDR3 reads CASSPASETQYF. The CDR3 DNA follows: TGTGCCAGCAGCCCCGCCTCAGAGACCCAGTACTTC. The chain joins TRBV11-3 to TRBJ2-5, with unresolved D. Trimming shortened V by 5 bases and J by 4 bases, and 8 bases separated the two germline ends. Germline values: CDR1 SGHNT, CDR2 YENEEA. CDR3 size: 12 residues.

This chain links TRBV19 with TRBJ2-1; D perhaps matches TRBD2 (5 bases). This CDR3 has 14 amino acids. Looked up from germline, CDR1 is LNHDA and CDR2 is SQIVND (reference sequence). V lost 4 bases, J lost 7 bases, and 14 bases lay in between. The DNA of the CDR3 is TGTGCCAGTAGTAGCGGGCTTGGACCGAATGAGCAGTTCTTC. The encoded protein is CASSSGLGPNEQFF.

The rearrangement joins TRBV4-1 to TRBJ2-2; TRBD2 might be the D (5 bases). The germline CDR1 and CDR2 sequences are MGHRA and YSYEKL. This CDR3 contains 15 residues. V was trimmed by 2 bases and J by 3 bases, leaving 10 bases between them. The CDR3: CASSQNPGYTGELFF. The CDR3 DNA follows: TGCGCCAGCAGCCAAAATCCGGGATACACCGGGGAGCTGTTTTTT.